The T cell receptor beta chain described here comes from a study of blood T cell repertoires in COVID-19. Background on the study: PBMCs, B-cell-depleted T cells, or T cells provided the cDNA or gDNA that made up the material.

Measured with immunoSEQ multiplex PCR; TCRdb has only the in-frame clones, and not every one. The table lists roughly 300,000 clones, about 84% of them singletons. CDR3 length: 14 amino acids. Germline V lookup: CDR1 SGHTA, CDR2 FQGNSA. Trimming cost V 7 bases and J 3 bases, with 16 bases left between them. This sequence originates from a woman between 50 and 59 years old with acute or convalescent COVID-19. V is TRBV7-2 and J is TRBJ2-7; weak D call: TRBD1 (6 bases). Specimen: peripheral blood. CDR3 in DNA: TGTGCCAGCACCCTAACCCGAGGGGGCTACGAGCAGTACTTC. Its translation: CASTLTRGGYEQYF.